The rows below give T cell receptor beta chains drawn from one sample of a study of shared clonotypes between healthy human individuals. TCRdb's table, derived via immunoSEQ multiplex PCR, lists solely in-frame clones and lacks some. Of about 2 million clones in the sample, about 95% were seen once. The sequencing sample was made of naive CD8+ T cells sorted from blood. These receptors were taken from a man in his late teens or twenties in good health. The CDR3 runs from the conserved cysteine through the conserved F or W. A D gene is named only where the DNA matches it firmly. A clone size is listed for some rows: how often the clone was seen (once, few, many), or a class if it is expanded.

d_call: -; v_call: TRBV27; j_call: TRBJ2-3; cdr3_length: 13; clone_size: -; cdr3_nt: TGTGCCAGCAGTGAACAGGGAACAGATACGCAGTATTTT; cdr3_aa: CASSEQGTDTQYF
d_call: -; v_call: TRBV5-6; j_call: TRBJ2-1; cdr3_length: 14; clone_size: -; cdr3_nt: TGTGCCAGCAGCTTCCCTAGCTTGGGTAATGAGCAGTTCTTC; cdr3_aa: CASSFPSLGNEQFF
d_call: TRBD1; v_call: TRBV29-1; j_call: TRBJ2-7; cdr3_length: 14; clone_size: -; cdr3_nt: TGCAGCGTGTATACGGGACAGGGTACGTACGAGCAGTACTTC; cdr3_aa: CSVYTGQGTYEQYF
d_call: -; v_call: TRBV4-1; j_call: TRBJ2-7; cdr3_length: 15; clone_size: -; cdr3_nt: TGCGCCAGCAGCCAAGTAAAGGGGGTCCCCTACGAGCAGTACTTC; cdr3_aa: CASSQVKGVPYEQYF
d_call: TRBD1; v_call: TRBV4-1; j_call: TRBJ2-5; cdr3_length: 21; clone_size: -; cdr3_nt: TGCGCCAGCAGCCAAGTAGGGGGGGGACAGGGGTTGGATCGGCCCCGAGAGACCCAGTACTTC; cdr3_aa: CASSQVGGGQGLDRPRETQYF
d_call: -; v_call: TRBV11-2; j_call: TRBJ1-4; cdr3_length: 12; clone_size: -; cdr3_nt: TGTGCCAGCAGTTACATGGACGAAAAACTGTTTTTT; cdr3_aa: CASSYMDEKLFF
d_call: TRBD2; v_call: TRBV5-1; j_call: TRBJ2-3; cdr3_length: 14; clone_size: once; cdr3_nt: TGCGCCAGCAGCTTCACGGGGGGTGCAGATACGCAGTATTTT; cdr3_aa: CASSFTGGADTQYF
d_call: TRBD1; v_call: TRBV27; j_call: TRBJ2-2; cdr3_length: 14; clone_size: -; cdr3_nt: TGTGCCAGCAGTCCGGGACAGGGGATCTGGGAGCTGTTTTTT; cdr3_aa: CASSPGQGIWELFF
d_call: -; v_call: TRBV30; j_call: TRBJ2-2; cdr3_length: 13; clone_size: -; cdr3_nt: TGTGCCTGGATGGCAGTAAACACCGGGGAGCTGTTTTTT; cdr3_aa: CAWMAVNTGELFF
d_call: TRBD2; v_call: TRBV2; j_call: TRBJ2-1; cdr3_length: 13; clone_size: -; cdr3_nt: TGTGCCACAGGTGGACTAGCGGTCAATGAGCAGTTCTTC; cdr3_aa: CATGGLAVNEQFF
d_call: TRBD1; v_call: TRBV19; j_call: TRBJ1-5; cdr3_length: 12; clone_size: -; cdr3_nt: TGTGCCAGCCGGACAGGGGGACAGCCCCAGCATTTT; cdr3_aa: CASRTGGQPQHF
d_call: -; v_call: TRBV5-6; j_call: TRBJ1-1; cdr3_length: 14; clone_size: -; cdr3_nt: TGTGCCAGCAGCTCATGGGTGGCAGACACTGAAGCTTTCTTT; cdr3_aa: CASSSWVADTEAFF
d_call: -; v_call: TRBV4-3; j_call: TRBJ1-1; cdr3_length: 18; clone_size: -; cdr3_nt: TGCGCCAGCAGCCAAGATAGAGAGATCACAGTGGATGGCACTGAAGCTTTCTTT; cdr3_aa: CASSQDREITVDGTEAFF
d_call: -; v_call: TRBV27; j_call: TRBJ1-6; cdr3_length: 14; clone_size: -; cdr3_nt: TGTGCCAGCAGTGATTCCGGGACCAATTCACCCCTCCACTTT; cdr3_aa: CASSDSGTNSPLHF
d_call: TRBD1; v_call: TRBV19; j_call: TRBJ1-2; cdr3_length: 14; clone_size: -; cdr3_nt: TGTGCCAGTAAAGTCACAGGGGGTGCCTATGGCTACACCTTC; cdr3_aa: CASKVTGGAYGYTF
d_call: TRBD2; v_call: TRBV7-8; j_call: TRBJ2-7; cdr3_length: 16; clone_size: -; cdr3_nt: TGTGCCAGCAGCTTTGGACTAGCGGGGGTTACCTACGAGCAGTACTTC; cdr3_aa: CASSFGLAGVTYEQYF
d_call: -; v_call: TRBV29-1; j_call: TRBJ2-2; cdr3_length: 14; clone_size: once; cdr3_nt: TGCAGCGTTGAATGGGGGGAATGGGCCGGGGAGCTGTTTTTT; cdr3_aa: CSVEWGEWAGELFF
d_call: TRBD2; v_call: TRBV27; j_call: TRBJ2-1; cdr3_length: 16; clone_size: -; cdr3_nt: TGTGCCAGCAAACCAATAGCGGGAGACTCCTACAATGAGCAGTTCTTC; cdr3_aa: CASKPIAGDSYNEQFF
d_call: -; v_call: TRBV5-1; j_call: TRBJ2-7; cdr3_length: 13; clone_size: -; cdr3_nt: TGCGCCAGCACAGGCTCGGGGGATTACGAGCAGTACTTC; cdr3_aa: CASTGSGDYEQYF
d_call: -; v_call: TRBV9; j_call: TRBJ2-7; cdr3_length: 14; clone_size: -; cdr3_nt: TGTGCCAGCAGCGTAGAGCCAGGCACCTACGAGCAGTACTTC; cdr3_aa: CASSVEPGTYEQYF
d_call: TRBD2; v_call: TRBV7-6; j_call: TRBJ2-2; cdr3_length: 13; clone_size: -; cdr3_nt: TGTGCCAGCAGCCCCGGGGAGGGCGGGGAGCTGTTTTTT; cdr3_aa: CASSPGEGGELFF
d_call: -; v_call: TRBV27; j_call: TRBJ2-7; cdr3_length: 14; clone_size: -; cdr3_nt: TGTGCCAGCGGAATAGGGGGGAGCTCCTACGAGCAGTACTTC; cdr3_aa: CASGIGGSSYEQYF
d_call: -; v_call: TRBV27; j_call: TRBJ2-1; cdr3_length: 14; clone_size: -; cdr3_nt: TGTGCCAGCAGTTTACTAGGAGATTACAATGAGCAGTTCTTC; cdr3_aa: CASSLLGDYNEQFF
d_call: TRBD2; v_call: TRBV9; j_call: TRBJ2-7; cdr3_length: 14; clone_size: -; cdr3_nt: TGTGCCAGCAGCTTCGATAGCGGGAGTTACGAGCAGTACTTC; cdr3_aa: CASSFDSGSYEQYF
d_call: -; v_call: TRBV5-4; j_call: TRBJ2-5; cdr3_length: 13; clone_size: -; cdr3_nt: TGTGCCAGCAGTTCTTCATCTCAAGAGACCCAGTACTTC; cdr3_aa: CASSSSSQETQYF
d_call: TRBD2; v_call: TRBV5-4; j_call: TRBJ2-1; cdr3_length: 19; clone_size: -; cdr3_nt: TGTGCCAGCAGCTTCGCCCTTTGGACTAGCGGTAACTATTACAATGAGCGGTTCTTC; cdr3_aa: CASSFALWTSGNYYNERFF
d_call: TRBD2; v_call: TRBV27; j_call: TRBJ2-3; cdr3_length: 16; clone_size: -; cdr3_nt: TGTGCCAGCAGGGACCGACTAGCGGGAGGCACAGATACGCAGTATTTT; cdr3_aa: CASRDRLAGGTDTQYF
d_call: -; v_call: TRBV10-3; j_call: TRBJ2-5; cdr3_length: 14; clone_size: once; cdr3_nt: TGTGCCATCAGTGAGGCCGGGGCAGGGGAGACCCAGTACTTC; cdr3_aa: CAISEAGAGETQYF
d_call: TRBD2; v_call: TRBV5-4; j_call: TRBJ2-5; cdr3_length: 13; clone_size: -; cdr3_nt: TGTGCCAGCAGATTTAGCGGGCAAGAGACCCAGTACTTC; cdr3_aa: CASRFSGQETQYF
d_call: -; v_call: TRBV10-2; j_call: TRBJ2-7; cdr3_length: 14; clone_size: -; cdr3_nt: TGCGCCAGCAGCCGGGACTCAGAGAGTGGCGAGCAGTACTTC; cdr3_aa: CASSRDSESGEQYF
d_call: TRBD1; v_call: TRBV28; j_call: TRBJ2-7; cdr3_length: 15; clone_size: -; cdr3_nt: TGTGCCAGCAGTTCACGACAGGGGAGCTCCTACGAGCAGTACTTC; cdr3_aa: CASSSRQGSSYEQYF
d_call: -; v_call: TRBV6-6; j_call: TRBJ2-5; cdr3_length: 16; clone_size: -; cdr3_nt: TGTGCCAGCAGTTACTTTTTACCAGGGTCCGAGGAGACCCAGTACTTC; cdr3_aa: CASSYFLPGSEETQYF
d_call: -; v_call: TRBV7-6; j_call: TRBJ2-7; cdr3_length: 13; clone_size: -; cdr3_nt: TGTGCCAGCAGCTTAGCGGGCTCCTACGAGCAGTACTTC; cdr3_aa: CASSLAGSYEQYF
d_call: -; v_call: TRBV5-4; j_call: TRBJ1-2; cdr3_length: 14; clone_size: -; cdr3_nt: TGTGCCAGCAGCTCCGATACCGGGTCAGGTGGCTACACCTTC; cdr3_aa: CASSSDTGSGGYTF
d_call: -; v_call: TRBV2; j_call: TRBJ1-5; cdr3_length: 14; clone_size: -; cdr3_nt: TGTGCCAGCCGCGGGCAGGGGAGCAATCAGCCCCAGCATTTT; cdr3_aa: CASRGQGSNQPQHF
d_call: TRBD2; v_call: TRBV11-2; j_call: TRBJ2-2; cdr3_length: 17; clone_size: -; cdr3_nt: TGTGCCAGCAGCCCGCTTAAGGGACTAGGAAACACCGGGGAGCTGTTTTTT; cdr3_aa: CASSPLKGLGNTGELFF
d_call: -; v_call: TRBV5-6; j_call: TRBJ2-7; cdr3_length: 13; clone_size: -; cdr3_nt: TGTGCCAGCAGCCTGGGACACCCCTACGAGCAGTACTTC; cdr3_aa: CASSLGHPYEQYF
d_call: -; v_call: TRBV4-1; j_call: TRBJ2-7; cdr3_length: 13; clone_size: -; cdr3_nt: TGCGCCAGCAGCCAAGACGACTACTACGAGCAGTACTTC; cdr3_aa: CASSQDDYYEQYF
d_call: -; v_call: TRBV2; j_call: TRBJ2-3; cdr3_length: 17; clone_size: -; cdr3_nt: TGTGCCAGCAGTTCCTCGAGCGGAGCAAAAAACACAGATACGCAGTATTTT; cdr3_aa: CASSSSSGAKNTDTQYF
d_call: -; v_call: TRBV28; j_call: TRBJ1-2; cdr3_length: 19; clone_size: -; cdr3_nt: TGTGCCAGCAGTTCCCCTCCGATACTCGGACAGACCTCGGGCTATGGCTACACCTTC; cdr3_aa: CASSSPPILGQTSGYGYTF
d_call: -; v_call: TRBV30; j_call: TRBJ2-1; cdr3_length: 11; clone_size: -; cdr3_nt: TGTGCCTGTGAGATCCACAATGAGCAGTTCTTC; cdr3_aa: CACEIHNEQFF